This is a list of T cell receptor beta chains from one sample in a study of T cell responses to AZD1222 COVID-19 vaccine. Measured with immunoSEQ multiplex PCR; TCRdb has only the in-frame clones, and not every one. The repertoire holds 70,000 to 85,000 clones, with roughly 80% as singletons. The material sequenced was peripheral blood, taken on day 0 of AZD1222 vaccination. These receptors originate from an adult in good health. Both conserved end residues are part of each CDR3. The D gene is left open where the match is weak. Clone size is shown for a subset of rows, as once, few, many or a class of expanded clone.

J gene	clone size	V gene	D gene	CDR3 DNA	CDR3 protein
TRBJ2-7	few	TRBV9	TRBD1	TGTGCCAGCAGCACAGACAGGGCCGGGGACGAGCAGTACTTC	CASSTDRAGDEQYF
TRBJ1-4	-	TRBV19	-	TGTGCCAGTAGTACAGGGCCTAATGAAAAACTGTTTTTT	CASSTGPNEKLFF
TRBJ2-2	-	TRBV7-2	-	TGTGCCAGCAGCCCTACACGAACTTCCAACACCGGGGAGCTGTTTTTT	CASSPTRTSNTGELFF
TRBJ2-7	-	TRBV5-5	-	TGTGCCAGCAGCTCCCCAGGCGTAATCGAGCAGTACTTC	CASSSPGVIEQYF
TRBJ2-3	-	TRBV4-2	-	TGTGCCAGCAGCCAAGGACTAGGGGTAACAGATACGCAGTATTTT	CASSQGLGVTDTQYF
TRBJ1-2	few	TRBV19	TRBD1	TGTGCCAGTAGTCCGGGACAGGGGGCCCTAGGCTACACCTTC	CASSPGQGALGYTF
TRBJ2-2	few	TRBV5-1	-	TGCGCCAGCAGCTTATTGGGGGGTGTCACCGGGGAGCTGTTTTTT	CASSLLGGVTGELFF
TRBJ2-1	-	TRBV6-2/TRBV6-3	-	TGTGCCAGCAGTGCCTACCGGGACGGCCTGGTCTTC	CASSAYRDGLVF
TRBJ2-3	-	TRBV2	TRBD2	TGTGCCAGCATTACCCAGGGACTAGCGGGAAAAGATACGCAGTATTTT	CASITQGLAGKDTQYF
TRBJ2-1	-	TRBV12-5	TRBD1	TGTGCTAGTGGCGGGGGACAGGGCTCCTACAATGAGCAGTTCTTC	CASGGGQGSYNEQFF
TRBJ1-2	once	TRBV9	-	TGTGCCAGCAGCGTAGGTTCAAGGGTGGGTGGCTACACCTTC	CASSVGSRVGGYTF
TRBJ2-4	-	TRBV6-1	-	TGTGCCAGCAGTGAAGGGCCTACTGCCAAAAACATTCAGTACTTC	CASSEGPTAKNIQYF
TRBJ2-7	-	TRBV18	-	TGTGCCAGCTCACCGGGAGTCTACGAGCAGTACTTC	CASSPGVYEQYF
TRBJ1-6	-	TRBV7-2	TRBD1	TGTGCCAGCAGCTTAGAGGCCCCGGGGACAGGGTATTCACCCCTCCACTTT	CASSLEAPGTGYSPLHF
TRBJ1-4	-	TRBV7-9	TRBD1	TGTGCCAGCAGCGCCGGGACAGGGGGCGATGGCGAAAAACTGTTTTTT	CASSAGTGGDGEKLFF
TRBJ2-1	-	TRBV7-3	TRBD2	TGTGCCAGCAGCCTGGGGACTAGGAACAATGAGCAGTTCTTC	CASSLGTRNNEQFF
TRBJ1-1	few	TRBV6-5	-	TGTGCCAGCAGTTACTCGGGGCAGAAGAACACTGAAGCTTTCTTT	CASSYSGQKNTEAFF
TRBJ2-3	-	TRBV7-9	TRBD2	TGTGCCAGCAGCCCGGGACTAGCGCCGAGCACAGATACGCAGTATTTT	CASSPGLAPSTDTQYF
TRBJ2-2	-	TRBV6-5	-	TGTGCCAGCAGTCTAAACACCGGGGAGCTGTTTTTT	CASSLNTGELFF
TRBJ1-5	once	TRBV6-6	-	TGTGCCAGCAGTTACTCGTCTGCAGGCAATCAGCCCCAGCATTTT	CASSYSSAGNQPQHF
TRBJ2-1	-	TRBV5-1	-	TGCGCCAGCAGCTTGGCGGGGGACTCCGCCTACAATGAGCAGTTCTTC	CASSLAGDSAYNEQFF
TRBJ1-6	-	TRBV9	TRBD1	TGTGCCAGCAGCCCTCGACAGGGGGCTTATAATTCACCCCTCCACTTT	CASSPRQGAYNSPLHF
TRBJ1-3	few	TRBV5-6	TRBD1	TGTGCCAGCAGTGGAACCGGGACAGGTCGTGGAAACACCATATATTTT	CASSGTGTGRGNTIYF
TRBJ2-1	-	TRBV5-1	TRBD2	TGCGCCAGCAGCTCCCCCGCTAGCGGGAGCGTCAACAATGAGCAGTTCTTC	CASSSPASGSVNNEQFF
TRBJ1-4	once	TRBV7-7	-	TGTGCTAGCAGCCACGCCGGGACTAATGAAAAACTGTTTTTT	CASSHAGTNEKLFF
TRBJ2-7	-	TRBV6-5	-	TGTGCCAGCAGAGGGGACTCCTACGAGCAGTACTTC	CASRGDSYEQYF
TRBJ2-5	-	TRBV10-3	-	TGTGCCATCAGTGAGTCGGGGCAGAAGGAAGAGACCCAGTACTTC	CAISESGQKEETQYF
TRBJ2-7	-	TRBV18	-	TGTGCCAGCTCACCAAGAGGCGGGACGGATACCTACGAGCAGTACTTC	CASSPRGGTDTYEQYF
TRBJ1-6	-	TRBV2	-	TGTGCCAGCAAGGAAACCAGGGATGGTTCACCCCTCCACTTT	CASKETRDGSPLHF
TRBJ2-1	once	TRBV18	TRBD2	TGTGCCAGCTCAAGTCGCGGGGGGGCCGGAAATGAGCAGTTCTTC	CASSSRGGAGNEQFF
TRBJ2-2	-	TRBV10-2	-	TGCGCCAGCAGTGACGGGTACTCTCGGAACACCGGGGAGCTGTTTTTT	CASSDGYSRNTGELFF
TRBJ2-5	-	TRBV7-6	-	TGTGCCAGCAGCTTAGAATTCCTCGGAAAAGGGCGCCAAGAGACCCAGTACTTC	CASSLEFLGKGRQETQYF
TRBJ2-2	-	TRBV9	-	TGTGCCAGCAGCCCCCACACCGGGGAGCTGTTTTTT	CASSPHTGELFF
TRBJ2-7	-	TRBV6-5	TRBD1	TGTGCCAGCAGTCGAACCGGGACAGAGCCCTACGAGCAGTACTTC	CASSRTGTEPYEQYF
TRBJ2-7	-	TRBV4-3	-	TGCGCCAGCAGCCAAGATCCTACGGGCTACGAGCAGTACTTC	CASSQDPTGYEQYF
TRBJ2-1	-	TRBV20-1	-	TGCAGTGCTAGAGAGGTCTATGAGCAGTTCTTC	CSAREVYEQFF
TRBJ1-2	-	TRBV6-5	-	TGTGCCAGTAAAGAGACTAACTATGGCTACACCTTC	CASKETNYGYTF
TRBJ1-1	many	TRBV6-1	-	TGTGCCAGCAGACTACAAGGACTGGGCACTGAAGCTTTCTTT	CASRLQGLGTEAFF
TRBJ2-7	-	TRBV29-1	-	TGCAGCGTTGAAGAACGGGACTACGAGCAGTACTTC	CSVEERDYEQYF
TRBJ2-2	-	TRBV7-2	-	TGTGCCAGCAGCTTAGCGGGGAACACCGGGGAGCTGTTTTTT	CASSLAGNTGELFF
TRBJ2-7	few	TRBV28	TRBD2	TGTGCCAGCAATACACCGGGACTAGCGGGAGGAGGGGGACCCGAGCAGTACTTC	CASNTPGLAGGGGPEQYF
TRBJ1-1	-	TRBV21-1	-	TGTGCCAGCACAGGGTGGAACACTGAAGCTTTCTTT	CASTGWNTEAFF
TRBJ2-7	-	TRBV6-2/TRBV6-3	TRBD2	TGTGCCAGCAGTTCCCGAACTAGCGTCCACGAGCAGTACTTC	CASSSRTSVHEQYF
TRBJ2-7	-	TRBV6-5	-	TGTGCCAGCAGTTATAGCCCGGGGGCCTACGAGCAGTACTTC	CASSYSPGAYEQYF
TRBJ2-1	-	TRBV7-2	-	TGTGCCAGCAGCCCACGGGGCGCTTACAATGAGCAGTTCTTC	CASSPRGAYNEQFF
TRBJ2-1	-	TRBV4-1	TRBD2	TGCGCCAGCAGCCAAAGTCAGCTAGCGGGGGGTAGGGAGCAGTTCTTC	CASSQSQLAGGREQFF
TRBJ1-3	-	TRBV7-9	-	TGTGCCAGCAGCTCCAGGGTTGCAGGAAACACCATATATTTT	CASSSRVAGNTIYF
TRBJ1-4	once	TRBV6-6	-	TGTGCCAGCAGAAAGACAGCACCGAATGAAAAACTGTTTTTT	CASRKTAPNEKLFF
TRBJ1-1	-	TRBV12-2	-	TGTGCAAGTCGCTTAGTCTCCGGGACGGGGAAAACTGAAGCTTTCTTT	CASRLVSGTGKTEAFF
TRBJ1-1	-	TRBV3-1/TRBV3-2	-	TGTGCCAGCAGCCAAGATCCTGGCTTGAGGTACACTGAAGCTTTCTTT	CASSQDPGLRYTEAFF
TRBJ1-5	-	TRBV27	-	TGTGCCAGCAGTTTACGACAGGGCAATCAGCCCCAGCATTTT	CASSLRQGNQPQHF